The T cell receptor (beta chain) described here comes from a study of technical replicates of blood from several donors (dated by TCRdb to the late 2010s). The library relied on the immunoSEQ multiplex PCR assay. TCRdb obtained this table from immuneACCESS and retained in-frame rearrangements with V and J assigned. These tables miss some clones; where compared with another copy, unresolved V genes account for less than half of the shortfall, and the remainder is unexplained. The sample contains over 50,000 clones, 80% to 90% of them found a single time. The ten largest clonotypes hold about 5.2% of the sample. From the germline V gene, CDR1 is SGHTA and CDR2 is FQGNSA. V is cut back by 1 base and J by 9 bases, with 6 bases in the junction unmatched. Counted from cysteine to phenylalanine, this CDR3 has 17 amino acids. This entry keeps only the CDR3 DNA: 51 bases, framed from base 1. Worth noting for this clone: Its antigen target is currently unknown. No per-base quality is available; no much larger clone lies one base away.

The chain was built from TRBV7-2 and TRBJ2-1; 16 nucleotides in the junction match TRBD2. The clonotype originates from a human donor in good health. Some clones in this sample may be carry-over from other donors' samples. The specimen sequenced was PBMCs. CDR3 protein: CASSLEGTSGRAGEQFF. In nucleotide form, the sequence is TGTGCCAGCAGCTTAGAGGGGACTAGCGGGAGGGCCGGTGAGCAGTTCTTC.